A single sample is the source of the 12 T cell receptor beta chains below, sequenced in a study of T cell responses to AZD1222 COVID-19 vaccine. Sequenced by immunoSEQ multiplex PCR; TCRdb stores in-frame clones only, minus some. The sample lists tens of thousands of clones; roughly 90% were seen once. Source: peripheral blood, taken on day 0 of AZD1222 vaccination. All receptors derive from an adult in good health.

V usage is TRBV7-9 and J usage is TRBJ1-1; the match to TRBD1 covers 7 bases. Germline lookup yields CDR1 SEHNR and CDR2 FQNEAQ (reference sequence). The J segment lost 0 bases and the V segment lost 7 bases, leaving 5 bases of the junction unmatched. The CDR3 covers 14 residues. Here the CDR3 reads CASNIQGMNTEAFF. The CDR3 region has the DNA TGTGCCAGCAACATACAGGGGATGAACACTGAAGCTTTCTTT.

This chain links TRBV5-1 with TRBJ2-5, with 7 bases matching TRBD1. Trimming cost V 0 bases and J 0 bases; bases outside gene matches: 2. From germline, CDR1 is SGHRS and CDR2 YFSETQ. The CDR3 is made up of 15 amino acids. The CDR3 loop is CASSLGGGDQETQYF. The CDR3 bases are TGCGCCAGCAGCTTGGGAGGGGGCGACCAAGAGACCCAGTACTTC.

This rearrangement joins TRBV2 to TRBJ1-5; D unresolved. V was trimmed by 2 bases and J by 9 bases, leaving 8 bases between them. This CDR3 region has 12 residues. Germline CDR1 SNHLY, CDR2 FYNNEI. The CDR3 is CASSERGRPQHF. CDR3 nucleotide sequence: TGTGCCAGCAGTGAACGGGGAAGGCCCCAGCATTTT.

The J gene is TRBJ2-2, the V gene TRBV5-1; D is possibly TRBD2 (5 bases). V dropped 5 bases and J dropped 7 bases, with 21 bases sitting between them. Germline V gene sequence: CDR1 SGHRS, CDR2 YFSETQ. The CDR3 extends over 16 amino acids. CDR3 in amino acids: CASSSSGSGAVGELFF. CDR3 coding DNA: TGCGCCAGCAGTTCTAGTGGGAGCGGAGCGGTCGGGGAGCTGTTTTTT.

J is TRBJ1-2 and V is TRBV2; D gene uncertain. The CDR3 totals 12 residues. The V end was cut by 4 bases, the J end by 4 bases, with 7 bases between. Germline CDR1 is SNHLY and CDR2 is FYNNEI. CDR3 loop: CASSADAYGYTF. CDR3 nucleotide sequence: TGTGCCAGCAGTGCTGACGCCTATGGCTACACCTTC.

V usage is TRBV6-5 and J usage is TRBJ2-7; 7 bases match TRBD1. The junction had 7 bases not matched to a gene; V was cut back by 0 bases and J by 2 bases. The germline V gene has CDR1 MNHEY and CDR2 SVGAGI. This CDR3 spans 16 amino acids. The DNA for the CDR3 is TGTGCCAGCAGTTACTCGGGGCAGGGGGTTACCTACGAGCAGTACTTC. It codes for CASSYSGQGVTYEQYF.

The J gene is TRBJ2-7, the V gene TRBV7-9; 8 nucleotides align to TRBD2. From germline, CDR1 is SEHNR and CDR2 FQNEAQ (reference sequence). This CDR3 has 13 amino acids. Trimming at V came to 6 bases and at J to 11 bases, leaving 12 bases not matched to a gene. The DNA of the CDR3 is TGTGCCAGCAGTTCCCAGGGGCGGGGGGTTGAGTACTTC. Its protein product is CASSSQGRGVEYF.

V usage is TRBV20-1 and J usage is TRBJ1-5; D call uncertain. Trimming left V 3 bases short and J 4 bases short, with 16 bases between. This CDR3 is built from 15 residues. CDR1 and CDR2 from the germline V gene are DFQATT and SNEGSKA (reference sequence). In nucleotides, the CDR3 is TGCAGTGCTAGTCGGGGAGGCAGCTCAAATCAGCCCCAGCATTTT. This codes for CSASRGGSSNQPQHF.

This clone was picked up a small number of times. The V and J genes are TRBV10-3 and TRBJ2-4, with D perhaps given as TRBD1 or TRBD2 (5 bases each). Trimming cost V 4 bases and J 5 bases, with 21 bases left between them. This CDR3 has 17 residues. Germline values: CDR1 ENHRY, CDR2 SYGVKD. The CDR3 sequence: CAISASSTGPIQNIQYF. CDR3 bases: TGTGCCATCAGTGCCTCTTCGACGGGGCCGATACAAAACATTCAGTACTTC.

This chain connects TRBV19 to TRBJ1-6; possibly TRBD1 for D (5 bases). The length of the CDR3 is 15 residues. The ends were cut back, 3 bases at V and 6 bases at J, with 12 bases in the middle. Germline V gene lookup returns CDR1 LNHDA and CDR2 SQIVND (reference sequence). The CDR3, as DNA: TGTGCCAGTAGTATGGCAGGGAGGGGTAATTCACCCCTCCACTTT. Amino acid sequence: CASSMAGRGNSPLHF.

The CDR3 DNA sequence: TGCGCCAGCAGCACTCTTGGCGTAATCCAAGAGACCCAGTACTTC. It yields the protein CASSTLGVIQETQYF. The chain employs TRBV5-1 and TRBJ2-5, with unresolved D. Per germline, CDR1 SGHRS and CDR2 YFSETQ. V lost 4 bases to trimming and J lost 1 base, with 14 bases between them. The CDR3 consists of 15 residues.

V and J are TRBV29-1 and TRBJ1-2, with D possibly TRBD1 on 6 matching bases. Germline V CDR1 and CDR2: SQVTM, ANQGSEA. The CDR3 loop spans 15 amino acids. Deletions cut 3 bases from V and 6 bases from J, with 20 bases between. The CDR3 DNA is TGCAGCGTTGATCCAGGGACGACAGGAAGAAATGGCTACACCTTC. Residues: CSVDPGTTGRNGYTF. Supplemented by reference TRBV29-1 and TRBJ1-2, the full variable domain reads SAVISQKPSRDICQRGTSLTIQCQVDSQVTMMFWYRQQPGQSLTLIATANQGSEATYESGFVIDKFPISRPNLTFSTLTVSNMSPEDSSIYLCSVDPGTTGRNGYTFGSGTRLTVV.